This TCR beta chain was captured by sequencing in a study of blood T cell repertoires in COVID-19. Repertoires were generated with immunoSEQ multiplex PCR, while TCRdb's copy carries only in-frame clones and drops some. The sample records 130,000 to 150,000 clones, roughly 90% being singletons. This CDR3 spans 19 amino acids. Looked up from germline, CDR1 is SGHRS and CDR2 is YFSETQ. Between the trimmed V and J ends, which lost 0 bases and 2 bases, there was a span of 23 bases. This clonotype was sampled from an older man with acute or convalescent COVID-19. Sequenced: peripheral blood. The V and J genes are TRBV5-1 and TRBJ2-5; no clear D gene. The CDR3 DNA reads as TGCGCCAGCAGCTTGGAGGTAGGAGCCACCTCCTCGGGTCAAGAGACCCAGTACTTC. Its translation: CASSLEVGATSSGQETQYF.